This TCR beta chain originates from a study of TIL therapy for anti-PD-1-resistant metastatic lung cancer. Overall study context: Half of patients were current or former smokers.

Germline values: CDR1 LGHNA, CDR2 YSLEER. The CDR3 length is 17 residues. Trimming removed 0 bases at V and 0 bases at J, with 9 bases between. Time point noted: pre-treatment sample, taken before nivolumab and TIL therapy. The libraries were made with immunoSEQ v3. Sequencing depth was 2 million to 2.5 million read pairs for survey level, about 5-6 million for deep. Repertoires were generated with immunoSEQ multiplex PCR, while TCRdb's copy carries only in-frame clones and drops some. The table shows about 20,000 clones, with roughly 85% occurring only once. The receptor comes from a person aged 25-79 years with non-small cell lung cancer. The J gene is TRBJ1-6, the V gene TRBV4-3, with unresolved D. The material sequenced was blood, taken at baseline. As DNA, the CDR3 is TGCGCCAGCAGCCAAGATTTAGTGAGCTCCTATAATTCACCCCTCCACTTT. Translation: CASSQDLVSSYNSPLHF.